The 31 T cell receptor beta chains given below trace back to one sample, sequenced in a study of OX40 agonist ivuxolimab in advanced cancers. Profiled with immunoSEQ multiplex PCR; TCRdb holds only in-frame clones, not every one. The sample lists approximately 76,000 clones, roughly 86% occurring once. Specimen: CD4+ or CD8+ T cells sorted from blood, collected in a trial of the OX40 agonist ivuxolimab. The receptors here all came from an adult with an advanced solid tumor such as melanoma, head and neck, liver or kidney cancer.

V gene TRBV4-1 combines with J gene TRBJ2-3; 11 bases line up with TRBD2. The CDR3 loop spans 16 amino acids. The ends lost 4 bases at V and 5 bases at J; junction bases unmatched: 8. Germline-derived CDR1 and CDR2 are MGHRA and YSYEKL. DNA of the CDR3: TGCGCCAGCAGCCGATCACTAGCGGGGGTTCAAGATACGCAGTATTTT. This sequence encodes CASSRSLAGVQDTQYF.

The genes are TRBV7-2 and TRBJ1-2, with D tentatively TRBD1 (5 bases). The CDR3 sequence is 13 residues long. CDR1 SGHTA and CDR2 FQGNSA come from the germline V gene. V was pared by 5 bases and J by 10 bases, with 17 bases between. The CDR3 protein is CASSRGPGTHYTF. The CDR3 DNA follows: TGTGCCAGCAGCCGAGGCCCAGGGACCCACTACACCTTC.

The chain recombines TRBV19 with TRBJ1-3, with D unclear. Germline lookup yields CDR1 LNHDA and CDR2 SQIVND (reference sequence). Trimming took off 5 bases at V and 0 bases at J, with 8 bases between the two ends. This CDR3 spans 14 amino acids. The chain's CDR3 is CASSRQVSGNTIYF. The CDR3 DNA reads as TGTGCCAGTAGTCGGCAGGTCTCTGGAAACACCATATATTTT.

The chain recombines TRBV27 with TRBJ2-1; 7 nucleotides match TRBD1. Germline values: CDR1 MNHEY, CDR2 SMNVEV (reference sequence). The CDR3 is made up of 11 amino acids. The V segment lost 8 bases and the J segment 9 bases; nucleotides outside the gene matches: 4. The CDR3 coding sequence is TGTGCCAGCGGACAGGCGGGTGAGCAGTTCTTC. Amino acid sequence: CASGQAGEQFF.

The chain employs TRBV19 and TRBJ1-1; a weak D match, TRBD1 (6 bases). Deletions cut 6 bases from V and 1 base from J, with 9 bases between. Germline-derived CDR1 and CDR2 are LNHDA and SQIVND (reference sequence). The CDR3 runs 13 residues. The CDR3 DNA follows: TGTGCCAGTAGGGACAGCCCGAACACTGAAGCTTTCTTT. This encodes CASRDSPNTEAFF.

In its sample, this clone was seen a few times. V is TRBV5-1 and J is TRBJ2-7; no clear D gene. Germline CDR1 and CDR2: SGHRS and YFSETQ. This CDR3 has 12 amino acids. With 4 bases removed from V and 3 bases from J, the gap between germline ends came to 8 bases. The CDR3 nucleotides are TGCGCCAGCAGCCCGGTGGGCTACGAGCAGTACTTC. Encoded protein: CASSPVGYEQYF.

The CDR3 nucleotides read TGTGCCATCGGCTCGACGACGGACATATATGGCTACACCTTC. Translation gives CAIGSTTDIYGYTF. This rearrangement joins TRBV10-3 to TRBJ1-2, with D perhaps matching TRBD1 (5 bases). The CDR3 totals 14 residues. The ends were cut back, 8 bases at V and 5 bases at J, with 18 bases in the middle. Germline V lookup: CDR1 ENHRY, CDR2 SYGVKD.

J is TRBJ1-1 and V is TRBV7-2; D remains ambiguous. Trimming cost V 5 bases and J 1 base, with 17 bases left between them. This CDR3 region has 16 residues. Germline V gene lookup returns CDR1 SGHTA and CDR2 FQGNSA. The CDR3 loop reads CASSPPSRRQNTEAFF. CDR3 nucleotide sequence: TGTGCCAGCAGCCCCCCATCGAGAAGGCAGAACACTGAAGCTTTCTTT.

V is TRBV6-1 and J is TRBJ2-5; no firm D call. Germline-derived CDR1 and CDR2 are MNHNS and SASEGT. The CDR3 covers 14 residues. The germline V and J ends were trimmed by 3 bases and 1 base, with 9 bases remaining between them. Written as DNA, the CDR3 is TGTGCCAGCAGTGAGTTGGTCTTCCAAGAGACCCAGTACTTC. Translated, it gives CASSELVFQETQYF.

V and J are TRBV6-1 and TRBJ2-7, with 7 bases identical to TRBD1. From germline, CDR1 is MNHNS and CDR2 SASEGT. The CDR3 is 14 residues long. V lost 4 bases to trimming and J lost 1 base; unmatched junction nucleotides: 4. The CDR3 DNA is TGTGCCAGCAGTGGGACAGGAGATTCCTACGAGCAGTACTTC. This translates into CASSGTGDSYEQYF.

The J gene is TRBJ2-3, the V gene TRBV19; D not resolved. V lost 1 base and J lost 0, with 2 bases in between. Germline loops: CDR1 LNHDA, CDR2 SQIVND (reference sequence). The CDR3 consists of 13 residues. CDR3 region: CASSIGSTDTQYF. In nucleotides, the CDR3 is TGTGCCAGTAGTATAGGGAGCACAGATACGCAGTATTTT.

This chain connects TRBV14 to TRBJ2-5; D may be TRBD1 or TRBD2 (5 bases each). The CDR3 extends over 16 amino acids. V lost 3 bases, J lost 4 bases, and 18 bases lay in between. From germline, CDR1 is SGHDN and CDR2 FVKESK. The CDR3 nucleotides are TGTGCCAGCAGCCATTGGGGGTCTCCCACAGGAGAGACCCAGTACTTC. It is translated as CASSHWGSPTGETQYF.

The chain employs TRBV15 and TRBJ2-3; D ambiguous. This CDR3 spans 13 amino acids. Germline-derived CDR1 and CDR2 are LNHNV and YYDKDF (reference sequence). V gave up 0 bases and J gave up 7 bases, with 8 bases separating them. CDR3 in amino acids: CATSRDWTNTQYF. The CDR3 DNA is TGTGCCACCAGCAGAGATTGGACCAATACGCAGTATTTT.

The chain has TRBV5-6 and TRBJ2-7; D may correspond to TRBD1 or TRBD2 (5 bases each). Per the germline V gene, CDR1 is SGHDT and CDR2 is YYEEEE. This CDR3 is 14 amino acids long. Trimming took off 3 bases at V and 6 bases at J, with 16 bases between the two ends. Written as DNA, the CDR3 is TGTGCCAGCAGCTCGACGGGACGGTCAGTCGAGCAGTACTTC. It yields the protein CASSSTGRSVEQYF. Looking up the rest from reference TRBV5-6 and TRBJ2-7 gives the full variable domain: DAGVTQSPTHLIKTRGQQVTLRCSPKSGHDTVSWYQQALGQGPQFIFQYYEEEERQRGNFPDRFSGHQFPNYSSELNVNALLLGDSALYLCASSSTGRSVEQYFGPGTRLTVT.

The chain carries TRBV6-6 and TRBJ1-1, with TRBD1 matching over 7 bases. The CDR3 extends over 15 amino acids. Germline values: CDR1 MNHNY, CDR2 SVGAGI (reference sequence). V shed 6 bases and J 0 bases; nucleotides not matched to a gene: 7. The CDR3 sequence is CASRGTGVVNTEAFF. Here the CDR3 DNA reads TGTGCCAGCAGGGGCACAGGGGTGGTGAACACTGAAGCTTTCTTT.

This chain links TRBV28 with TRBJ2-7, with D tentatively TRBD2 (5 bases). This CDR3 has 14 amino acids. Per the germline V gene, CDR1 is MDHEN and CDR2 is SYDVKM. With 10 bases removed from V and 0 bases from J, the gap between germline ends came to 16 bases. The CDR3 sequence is CATRGSASSYEQYF. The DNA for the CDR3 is TGTGCCACCCGGGGTTCAGCGAGCTCCTACGAGCAGTACTTC.

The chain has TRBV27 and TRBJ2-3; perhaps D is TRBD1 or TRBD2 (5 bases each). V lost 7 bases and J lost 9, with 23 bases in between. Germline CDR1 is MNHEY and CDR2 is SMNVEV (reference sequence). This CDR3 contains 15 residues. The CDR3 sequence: CASIPEGSGLRTQYF. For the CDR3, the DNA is TGTGCCAGCATCCCCGAGGGGTCGGGGCTGAGGACGCAGTATTTT.

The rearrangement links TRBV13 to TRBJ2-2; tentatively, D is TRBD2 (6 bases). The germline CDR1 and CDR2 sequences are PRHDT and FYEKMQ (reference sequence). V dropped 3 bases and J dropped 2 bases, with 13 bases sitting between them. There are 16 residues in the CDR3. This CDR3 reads CASSLNSGGNTGELFF. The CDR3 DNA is TGTGCCAGCAGCTTGAATAGCGGAGGCAACACCGGGGAGCTGTTTTTT. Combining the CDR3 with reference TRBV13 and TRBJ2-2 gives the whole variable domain AAGVIQSPRHLIKEKRETATLKCYPIPRHDTVYWYQQGPGQDPQFLISFYEKMQSDKGSIPDRFSAQQFSDYHSELNMSSLELGDSALYFCASSLNSGGNTGELFFGEGSRLTVL.

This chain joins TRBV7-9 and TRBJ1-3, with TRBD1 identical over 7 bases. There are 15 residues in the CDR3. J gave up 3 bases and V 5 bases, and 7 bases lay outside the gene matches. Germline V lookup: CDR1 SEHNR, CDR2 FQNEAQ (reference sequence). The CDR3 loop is CASSQQGLGGNTIYF. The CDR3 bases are TGTGCCAGCAGCCAACAGGGGTTAGGTGGAAACACCATATATTTT.

The CDR3 here is CASSIVGTETQYF. CDR3 nucleotide sequence: TGTGCCAGTAGTATAGTTGGTACGGAGACCCAGTACTTC. V gene TRBV19 combines with J gene TRBJ2-5; D not certain. The CDR3 is 13 amino acids. CDR1 and CDR2 from the germline V gene are LNHDA and SQIVND (reference sequence). V lost 1 base and J 5 bases, leaving 8 bases between the germline ends.

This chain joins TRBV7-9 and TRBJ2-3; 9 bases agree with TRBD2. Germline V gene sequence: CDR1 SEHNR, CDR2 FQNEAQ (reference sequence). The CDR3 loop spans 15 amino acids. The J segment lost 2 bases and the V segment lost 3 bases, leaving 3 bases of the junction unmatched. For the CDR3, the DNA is TGTGCCAGCAGCTTGGGCGGGGGGGTCACAGATACGCAGTATTTT. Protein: CASSLGGGVTDTQYF.

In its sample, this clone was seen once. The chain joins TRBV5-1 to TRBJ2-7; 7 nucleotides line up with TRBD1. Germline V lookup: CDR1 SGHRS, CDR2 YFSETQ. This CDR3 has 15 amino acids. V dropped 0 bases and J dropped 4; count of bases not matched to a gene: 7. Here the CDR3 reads CASSLDGQERYEQYF. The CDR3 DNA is TGCGCCAGCAGCTTGGATGGACAGGAGAGGTACGAGCAGTACTTC.

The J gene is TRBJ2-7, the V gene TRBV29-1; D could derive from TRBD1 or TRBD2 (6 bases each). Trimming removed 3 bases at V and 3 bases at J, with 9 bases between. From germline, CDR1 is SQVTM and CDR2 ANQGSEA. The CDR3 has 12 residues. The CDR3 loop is CSVDGGRYEQYF. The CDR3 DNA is TGCAGCGTTGACGGGGGCCGCTACGAGCAGTACTTC.

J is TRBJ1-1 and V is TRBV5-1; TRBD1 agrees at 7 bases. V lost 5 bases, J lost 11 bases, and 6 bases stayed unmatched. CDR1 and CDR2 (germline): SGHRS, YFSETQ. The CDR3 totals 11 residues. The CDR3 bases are TGCGCCAGCAGAGGGGGCAGGAGTGCTTTCTTT. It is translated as CASRGGRSAFF.

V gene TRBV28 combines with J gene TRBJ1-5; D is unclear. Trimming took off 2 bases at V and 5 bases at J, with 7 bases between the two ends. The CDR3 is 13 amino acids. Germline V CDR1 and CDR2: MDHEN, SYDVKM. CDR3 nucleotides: TGTGCCAGCAGTTTAGTAGACCATCAGCCCCAGCATTTT. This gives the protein CASSLVDHQPQHF.

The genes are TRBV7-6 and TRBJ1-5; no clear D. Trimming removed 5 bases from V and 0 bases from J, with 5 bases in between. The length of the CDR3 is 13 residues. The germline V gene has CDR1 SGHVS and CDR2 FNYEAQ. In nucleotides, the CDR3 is TGTGCCAGCAGCCCAGATAGCAATCAGCCCCAGCATTTT. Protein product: CASSPDSNQPQHF. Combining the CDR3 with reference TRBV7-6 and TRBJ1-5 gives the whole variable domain GAGVSQSPRYKVTKRGQDVALRCDPISGHVSLYWYRQALGQGPEFLTYFNYEAQQDKSGLPNDRFSAERPEGSISTLTIQRTEQRDSAMYRCASSPDSNQPQHFGDGTRLSIL.

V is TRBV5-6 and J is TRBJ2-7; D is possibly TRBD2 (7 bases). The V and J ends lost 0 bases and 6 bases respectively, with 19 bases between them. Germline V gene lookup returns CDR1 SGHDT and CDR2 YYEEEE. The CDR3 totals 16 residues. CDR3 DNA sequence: TGTGCCAGCAGCTTGGGACAGTGGGGGGGGCAAGCCGAGCAGTACTTC. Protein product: CASSLGQWGGQAEQYF.

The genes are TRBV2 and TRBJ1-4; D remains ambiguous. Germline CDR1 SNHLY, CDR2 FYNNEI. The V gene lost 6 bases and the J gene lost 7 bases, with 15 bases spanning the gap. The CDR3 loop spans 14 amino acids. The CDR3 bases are TGTGCCAGCAGGGCACGGGAGGGTCGTGAAAAACTGTTTTTT. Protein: CASRAREGREKLFF.

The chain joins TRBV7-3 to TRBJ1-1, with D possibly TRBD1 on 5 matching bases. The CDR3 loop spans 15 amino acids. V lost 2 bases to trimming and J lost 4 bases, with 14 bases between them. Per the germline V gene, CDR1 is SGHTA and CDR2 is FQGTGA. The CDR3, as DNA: TGTGCCAGCAGCTTAGGGGCAGGGATGGGCACTGAAGCTTTCTTT. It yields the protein CASSLGAGMGTEAFF.

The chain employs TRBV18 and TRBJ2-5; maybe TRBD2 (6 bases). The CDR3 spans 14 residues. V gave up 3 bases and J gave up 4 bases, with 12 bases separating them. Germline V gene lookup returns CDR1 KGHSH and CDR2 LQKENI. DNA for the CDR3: TGTGCCAGCTCACCCGACATGGGAGGAGAGACCCAGTACTTC. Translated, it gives CASSPDMGGETQYF.

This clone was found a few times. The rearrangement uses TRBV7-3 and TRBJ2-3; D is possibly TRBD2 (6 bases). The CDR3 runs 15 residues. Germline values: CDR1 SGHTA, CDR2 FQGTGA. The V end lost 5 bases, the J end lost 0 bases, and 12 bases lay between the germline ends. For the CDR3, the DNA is TGTGCCAGCAGCCCCTCCCTAGCGAGCACAGATACGCAGTATTTT. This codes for CASSPSLASTDTQYF.